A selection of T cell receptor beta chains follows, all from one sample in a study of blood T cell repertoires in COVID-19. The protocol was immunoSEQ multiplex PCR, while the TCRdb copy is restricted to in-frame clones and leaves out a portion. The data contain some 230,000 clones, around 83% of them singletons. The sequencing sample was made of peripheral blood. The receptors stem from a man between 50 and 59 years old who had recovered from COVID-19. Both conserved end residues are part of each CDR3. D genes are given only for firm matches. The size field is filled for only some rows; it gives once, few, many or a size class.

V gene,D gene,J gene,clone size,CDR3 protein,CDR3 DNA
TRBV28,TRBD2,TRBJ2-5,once,CASNEPTSGKQETQYF,TGTGCCAGTAACGAACCGACTAGCGGGAAACAAGAGACCCAGTACTTC
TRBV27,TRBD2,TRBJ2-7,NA,CASSRPGRGGEQYF,TGTGCCAGCAGCAGACCGGGCCGGGGGGGCGAGCAGTACTTC
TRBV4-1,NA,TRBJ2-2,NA,CASSPGDLRGKGSGELFF,TGCGCCAGCAGCCCCGGTGACTTGCGGGGCAAGGGGTCCGGGGAGCTGTTTTTT
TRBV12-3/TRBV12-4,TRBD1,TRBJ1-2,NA,CASTNPGGNGYTF,TGTGCCAGCACTAACCCAGGGGGGAATGGCTACACCTTC
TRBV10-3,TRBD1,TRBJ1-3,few,CAIRTGLAGNTIYF,TGTGCCATCAGGACAGGGTTGGCTGGAAACACCATATATTTT
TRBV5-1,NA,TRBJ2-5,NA,CASSLSGGLQETQYF,TGCGCCAGCAGCTTGAGCGGAGGCCTTCAAGAGACCCAGTACTTC
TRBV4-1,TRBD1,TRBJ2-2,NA,CASSPTGDVATGELFF,TGCGCCAGCAGCCCCACAGGGGACGTGGCCACCGGGGAGCTGTTTTTT
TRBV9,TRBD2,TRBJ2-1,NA,CASSVVAGVGNEQFF,TGTGCCAGCAGCGTAGTAGCGGGAGTAGGCAATGAGCAGTTCTTC
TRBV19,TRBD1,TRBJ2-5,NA,CASGTGGTQYF,TGTGCCAGCGGGACAGGGGGTACCCAGTACTTC
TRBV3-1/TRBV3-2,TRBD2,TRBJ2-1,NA,CASSRSGHEFF,TGTGCCAGCAGTCGTAGCGGGCACGAGTTCTTC
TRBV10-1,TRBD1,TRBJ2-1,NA,CASSDSTGKPYNEQFF,TGCGCCAGCAGTGATTCGACAGGGAAGCCCTACAATGAGCAGTTCTTC
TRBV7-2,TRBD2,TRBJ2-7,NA,CATRTSPLGAYEQYF,TGTGCCACCCGGACTAGCCCTCTAGGTGCCTACGAGCAGTACTTC
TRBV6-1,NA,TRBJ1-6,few,CASSEGRGNNSPLHF,TGTGCCAGCAGTGAAGGAAGGGGCAATAATTCACCCCTCCACTTT
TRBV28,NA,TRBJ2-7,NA,CASGAGVEQYF,TGTGCCAGCGGGGCAGGGGTCGAGCAGTACTTC
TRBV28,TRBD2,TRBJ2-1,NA,CASSLGLARGEQFF,TGTGCCAGCAGTTTAGGACTAGCAAGAGGTGAGCAGTTCTTC
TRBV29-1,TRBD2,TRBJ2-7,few,CSVQGLAYEQYF,TGCAGCGTGCAGGGACTAGCCTACGAGCAGTACTTC
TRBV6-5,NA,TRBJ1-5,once,CASSYSSGRQPQHF,TGTGCCAGCAGTTACTCTTCAGGCAGACAGCCCCAGCATTTT
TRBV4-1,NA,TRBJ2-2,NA,CASSQGSGELFF,TGCGCCAGCAGCCAGGGGAGCGGGGAGCTGTTTTTT
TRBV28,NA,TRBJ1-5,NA,CASSHRQLNQPQHF,TGTGCCAGCAGTCACAGACAGCTCAATCAGCCCCAGCATTTT
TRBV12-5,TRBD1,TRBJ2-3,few,CASGPDRGDTQYF,TGTGCTAGTGGGCCGGACAGGGGTGATACGCAGTATTTT
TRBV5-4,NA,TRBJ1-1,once,CASSLDSYTEAFF,TGTGCCAGCAGCTTGGACAGTTACACTGAAGCTTTCTTT
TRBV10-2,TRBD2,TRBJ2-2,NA,CASSVGASGRVGELFF,TGCGCCAGCAGTGTAGGTGCTAGCGGGAGAGTCGGGGAGCTGTTTTTT
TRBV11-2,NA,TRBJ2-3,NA,CASTPSVVTDTQYF,TGTGCCAGCACCCCCTCGGTCGTCACAGATACGCAGTATTTT
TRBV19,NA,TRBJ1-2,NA,CASLTANYGYTF,TGTGCCAGTTTGACAGCTAACTATGGCTACACCTTC